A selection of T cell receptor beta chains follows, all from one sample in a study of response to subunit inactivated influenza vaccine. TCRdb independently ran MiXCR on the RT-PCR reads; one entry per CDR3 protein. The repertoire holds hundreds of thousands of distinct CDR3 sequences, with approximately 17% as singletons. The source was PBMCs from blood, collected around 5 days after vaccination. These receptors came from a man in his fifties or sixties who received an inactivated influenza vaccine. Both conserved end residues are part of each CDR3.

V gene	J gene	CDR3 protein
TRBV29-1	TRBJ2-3	CSVDTGWGTDTQYF
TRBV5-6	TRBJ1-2	CASTLNRGLRIGGYTF
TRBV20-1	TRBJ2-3	CSAISGTSTQYF
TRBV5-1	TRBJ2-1	CASSPEGYNEQFF
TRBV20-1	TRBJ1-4	CSAAGGGEKLFF
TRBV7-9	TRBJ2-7	CASSYTRNAYEQYF
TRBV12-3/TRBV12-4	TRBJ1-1	CASSFLGRAGTEAFF
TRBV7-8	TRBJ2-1	CASSLVQGTLISDYNEQFF
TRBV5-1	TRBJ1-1	CASSLSPGRNTEAFF
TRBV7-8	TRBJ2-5	CASSRTPTQYF
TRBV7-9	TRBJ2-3	CASSSLRAGGKDTQYF
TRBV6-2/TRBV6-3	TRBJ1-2	CASSYSRTGGNYGYTF
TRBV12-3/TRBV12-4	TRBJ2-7	CASSLFRTSGTSYEQYF
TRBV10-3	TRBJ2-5	CAISESAETQYF
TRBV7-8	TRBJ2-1	CASSSRSGAYNEQFF
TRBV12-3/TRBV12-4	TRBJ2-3	CASSLGGGSPTDTQYF
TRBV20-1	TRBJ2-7	CSARVATGNEQYF
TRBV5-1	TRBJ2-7	CASSSLGEYEQYF
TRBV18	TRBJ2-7	CASSPRLTGGRAQYF
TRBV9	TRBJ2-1	CASSVAEYNEQFF
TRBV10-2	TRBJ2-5	CASSEPGLEETQYF
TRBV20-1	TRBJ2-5	CSAETGYHQETQYF
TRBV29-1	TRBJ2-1	CSVEGLAANEQFF